This TCR beta chain was recorded in a study of T cells in Graves' hyperthyroidism and ophthalmopathy. Every diagnosis used clinical symptoms, serum thyroxine and TRAb, thyroid ultrasound and orbital computed tomography. Researchers took RNA transcripts and amplified the TCR beta CDR3 regions from them. The primer set for the first-round RT-PCR of the TCR CDR3 was HTBI. MiXCR was run by TCRdb on the multiplex PCR reads, yielding one entry per CDR3 protein. Of 250,000 to 400,000 distinct CDR3 sequences listed, around 15% are singletons. This clonotype was counted many times. Sequencing was done on a sample of blood. This clonotype originated in a woman between 40 and 55 years old with Graves' ophthalmopathy.

CDR3 region: CASSPTSGSGYEQFF. For the CDR3, the DNA is TGTGCCAGCAGCCCGACTAGCGGGAGTGGCTATGAGCAGTTCTTC. This rearrangement joins TRBV6-2 or TRBV6-3 to TRBJ2-1; TRBD2 aligns across 12 bases. The trim removed 6 bases at V and 8 bases at J, leaving 8 bases unmatched. The germline V gene encodes CDR1 MNHEY and CDR2 SVGEGT. The CDR3 contains 15 residues.